The text below deals with one T cell receptor (beta chain). Its antigen remains undetermined. One junction end does not reproduce the germline sequence, and a read error may be involved. The source of the sample is a study of CD8+CD57+ T cells in acquired aplastic anemia (dated by TCRdb to about 2018). About the study as a whole: DNA extracted from sorted CD4+ and CD8+ cells had a mean of around 3 ug, with a range of roughly 0.2 to 27.4 ug. For healthy donor samples, the average read count was about 10 million for CD4+ cells and fewer than 14 million for CD8+ cells.

In this study, sorted CD4+ and CD8+ T cells from the blood of healthy subjects and of severe aplastic anemia patients had their TCR repertoires deep-sequenced. Ficoll-Paque density gradient centrifugation was used to isolate peripheral blood mononuclear cells. Before DNA was extracted, CD4+ and CD8+ T cells were sorted using either FACS or magnetic beads. Broader findings and caveats from the paper: Around 31 CD8+ CDR3 sequences were shared between patients and controls but appeared highly expressed in patients and within their immunodominant clones. No significant difference in CD8+ Simpson's diversity was found between patients and healthy controls (P=0.060).

TCR beta VDJ combination and CDR3 sequence profiling used genomic DNA as the template. An Illumina HiSeq 2000 was used for TCR repertoire sequencing. Under the source paper's analysis protocol: Repertoire assessment relied on Simpson's diversity index, CDR3 size and DJ length profiles, and TRBV/TRBJ rearrangement plots. The most abundant DNA sequence in the deep sequencing data was defined as the immunodominant clone. CDR3 amino acid sequences were checked for sharing across subjects and were also compared against the VDJdb database and published repertoires. The public reads were run again by TCRdb, first through fastp at Q25 and then through MiXCR, and only productive beta chains were kept. Every entry covers one CDR3 protein and lists the most common genes and DNA from its rows. The V and J calls come from TCRdb's annotation, not from the publication. The sample has about 190,000 distinct CDR3 sequences on record, less than 65% of them singletons. The biggest ten clones account for more than 15% of the sample.

The sequenced sample was sorted CD4+, CD8+, or CD8+CD57+ T cells (not recorded which) from PBMCs. This receptor was obtained from a human donor in good health, serving as a control.

This receptor has the CDR3 CASSLVAANTGELLF. The DNA sequence reads TGTGCCAGCAGCTTAGTCGCAGCGAACACCGGGGAGCTGCTTTTT. Recombination joined TRBV7-6 with TRBJ2-2, and possibly TRBD2, on 5 matching bases. The CDR3 measures 15 amino acids from cysteine to phenylalanine. Kept here is only the CDR3 DNA, which spans 45 bases and is read in frame from base 1. In the germline V gene, CDR1 corresponds to SGHVS and CDR2 to FNYEAQ.